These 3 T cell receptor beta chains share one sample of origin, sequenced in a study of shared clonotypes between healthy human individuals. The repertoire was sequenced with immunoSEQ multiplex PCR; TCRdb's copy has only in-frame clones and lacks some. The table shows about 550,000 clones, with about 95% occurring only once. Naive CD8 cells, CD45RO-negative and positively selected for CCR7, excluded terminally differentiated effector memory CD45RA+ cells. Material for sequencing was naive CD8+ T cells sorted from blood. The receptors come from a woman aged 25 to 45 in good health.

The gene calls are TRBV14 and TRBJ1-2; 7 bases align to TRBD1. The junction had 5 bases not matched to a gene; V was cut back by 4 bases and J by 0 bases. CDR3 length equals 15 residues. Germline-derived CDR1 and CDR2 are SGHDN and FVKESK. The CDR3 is CASSPYRGANYGYTF. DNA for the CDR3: TGTGCCAGCAGCCCATACAGGGGTGCTAACTATGGCTACACCTTC.

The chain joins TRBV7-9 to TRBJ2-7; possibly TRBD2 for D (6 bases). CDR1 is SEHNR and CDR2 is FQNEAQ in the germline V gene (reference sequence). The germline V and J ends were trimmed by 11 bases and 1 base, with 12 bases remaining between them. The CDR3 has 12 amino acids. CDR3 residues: CAGSGDSYEQYF. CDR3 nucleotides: TGTGCCGGATCGGGGGATTCCTACGAGCAGTACTTC.

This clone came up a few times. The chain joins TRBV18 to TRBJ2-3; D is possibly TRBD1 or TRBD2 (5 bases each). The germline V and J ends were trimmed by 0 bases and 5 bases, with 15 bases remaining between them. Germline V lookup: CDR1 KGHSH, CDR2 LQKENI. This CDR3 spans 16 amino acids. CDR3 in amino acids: CASSPPGQGRGDTQYF. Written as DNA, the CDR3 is TGTGCCAGCTCACCACCTGGGCAGGGCCGGGGAGATACGCAGTATTTT.